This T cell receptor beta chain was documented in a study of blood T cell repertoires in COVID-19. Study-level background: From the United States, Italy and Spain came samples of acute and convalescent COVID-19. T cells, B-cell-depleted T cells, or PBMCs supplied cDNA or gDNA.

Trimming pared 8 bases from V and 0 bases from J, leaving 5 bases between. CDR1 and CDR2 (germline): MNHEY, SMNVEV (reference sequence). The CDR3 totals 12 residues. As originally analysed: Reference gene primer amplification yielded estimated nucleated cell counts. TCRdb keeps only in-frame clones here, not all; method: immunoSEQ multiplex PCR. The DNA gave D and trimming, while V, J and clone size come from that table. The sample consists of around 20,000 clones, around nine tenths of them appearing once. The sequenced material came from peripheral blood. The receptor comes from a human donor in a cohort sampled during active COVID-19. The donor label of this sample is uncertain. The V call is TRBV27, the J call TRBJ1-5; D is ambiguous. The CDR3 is CASQVSNQPQHF. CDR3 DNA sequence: TGTGCCAGCCAGGTTAGCAATCAGCCCCAGCATTTT.